Below are 6 T cell receptor beta chains sequenced from a single sample in a study of blood T cell repertoires in COVID-19. Sequencing used immunoSEQ multiplex PCR; TCRdb keeps in-frame clones, though not all of them. The table has 300,000 to 350,000 clones, approximately 85% seen once. Sequenced material: PBMCs or T cells enriched from blood (not recorded which). Source of these receptors: a man younger than 45 who had recovered from COVID-19.

V and J are TRBV5-6 and TRBJ1-1; no definite D call. The CDR3 spans 14 residues. Trimming removed 0 bases at V and 6 bases at J, with 12 bases between. Germline V gene lookup returns CDR1 SGHDT and CDR2 YYEEEE. This chain's CDR3 is CASSLGTFWAEAFF. CDR3 coding DNA: TGTGCCAGCAGCTTGGGGACTTTTTGGGCTGAAGCTTTCTTT.

This clone was observed a handful of times. The V call is TRBV4-2, the J call TRBJ2-5; 11 bases match TRBD1. The CDR3 spans 18 residues. Germline V gene sequence: CDR1 LGHNA, CDR2 YNFKEQ. The V gene end was trimmed by 3 bases and the J gene end by 2 bases; junction bases not matched to a gene: 11. CDR3 bases: TGTGCCAGCAGCCACCAAAGCGTAGGACAGGGGGCTCAAGAGACCCAGTACTTC. Its protein product is CASSHQSVGQGAQETQYF.

This clone has only a few counts. The chain links TRBV29-1 to TRBJ1-1; TRBD1 is a possible D gene (5 bases). CDR1 and CDR2 from the germline V gene are SQVTM and ANQGSEA. V lost 4 bases to trimming and J lost 4 bases, with 10 bases between them. There are 12 residues in the CDR3. CDR3 bases: TGCAGCGTTGTGACGGGGGGCACTGAAGCTTTCTTT. It is translated as CSVVTGGTEAFF. The whole variable domain, remainder taken from reference TRBV29-1 and TRBJ1-1, is SAVISQKPSRDICQRGTSLTIQCQVDSQVTMMFWYRQQPGQSLTLIATANQGSEATYESGFVIDKFPISRPNLTFSTLTVSNMSPEDSSIYLCSVVTGGTEAFFGQGTRLTVV.

This chain uses TRBV7-3 with TRBJ2-1; 8 bases are a match to TRBD1. After removal of 5 bases from V and 0 bases from J, the junction contained 9 bases not matched to a gene. The CDR3 extends over 17 amino acids. CDR1 SGHTA and CDR2 FQGTGA come from the germline V gene. CDR3 coding DNA: TGTGCCAGCAGCACCTTCGGACAGGGAAGCTCCTACAATGAGCAGTTCTTC. Protein product: CASSTFGQGSSYNEQFF.

The rearrangement joins TRBV30 to TRBJ2-5, with D possibly matching TRBD2 (6 bases). The CDR3 spans 13 residues. V lost 1 base to trimming and J lost 3 bases, with 9 bases between them. Germline lookup yields CDR1 GTSNPN and CDR2 SVGIG (reference sequence). The CDR3 is CAWSGWGEETQYF. The CDR3 nucleotides read TGTGCCTGGAGTGGATGGGGGGAAGAGACCCAGTACTTC.

V is TRBV29-1 and J is TRBJ1-2; 12 bases are shared with TRBD1. Trimming took 8 bases from V and 7 from J; bases not matched to a gene: 11. CDR3 size: 14 residues. In germline, CDR1 is SQVTM, CDR2 ANQGSEA. The CDR3 DNA is TGCAGCTCCGAAGGGACAGGGGGCGCGGGTGGCTACACCTTC. This sequence encodes CSSEGTGGAGGYTF.